This note documents a single T cell receptor beta chain sequence. V dropped 1 base and J dropped 7 bases, with 7 bases sitting between them. Germline V gene data show CDR1 as SEHNR and CDR2 as FQNEAQ (reference sequence). The CDR3 runs to 12 residues. Sequenced by immunoSEQ multiplex PCR; TCRdb stores in-frame clones only, minus some. This sample has about 37,000 clones; around 80% occur once, and the top ten carry under 25%. These data come from a study of OX40 agonist ivuxolimab in advanced cancers. The receptor was isolated from an adult with an advanced solid tumor such as melanoma, head and neck, liver or kidney cancer. The chain combines TRBV7-9 with TRBJ2-5, with D unclear. The sample here was CD4+ or CD8+ T cells sorted from blood, taken in a trial of the OX40 agonist ivuxolimab. This CDR3 reads CASSLDTSTQYF. In DNA form, the CDR3 reads TGTGCCAGCAGCTTAGACACCTCGACCCAGTACTTC.